The 2 T cell receptor beta chains below come from one sample, sequenced in a study of blood T cell repertoires in COVID-19. The data were produced by immunoSEQ multiplex PCR, yet TCRdb's version contains in-frame clones alone and is incomplete. The data contain over 70,000 clones, roughly 88% of them seen just once; the ten biggest clones take up approximately 10%. Sample: peripheral blood. The receptors were gathered from an elderly man with acute or convalescent COVID-19.

The chain recombines TRBV6-6 with TRBJ1-5, with D perhaps matching TRBD1 (5 bases). Germline CDR1 is MNHNY and CDR2 is SVGAGI (reference sequence). The CDR3 sequence is 14 residues long. V was shortened by 4 bases and J by 7 bases, with 14 bases between the two germline ends. This CDR3 is CASSFPERGQPQHF. The CDR3, as DNA: TGTGCCAGCAGTTTCCCAGAGCGGGGGCAGCCCCAGCATTTT.

This clone was counted between two and nine times. The V and J genes are TRBV5-4 and TRBJ1-3, with D tentatively TRBD1 (6 bases). V lost 0 bases and J lost 11, with 15 bases in between. The germline gives CDR1 SGHNT, CDR2 YYREEE (reference sequence). The CDR3 has 14 residues. The CDR3 nucleotides are TGTGCCAGCAGCTTGGGGATACAGGGAACGTCCATATATTTT. Amino acid sequence: CASSLGIQGTSIYF.